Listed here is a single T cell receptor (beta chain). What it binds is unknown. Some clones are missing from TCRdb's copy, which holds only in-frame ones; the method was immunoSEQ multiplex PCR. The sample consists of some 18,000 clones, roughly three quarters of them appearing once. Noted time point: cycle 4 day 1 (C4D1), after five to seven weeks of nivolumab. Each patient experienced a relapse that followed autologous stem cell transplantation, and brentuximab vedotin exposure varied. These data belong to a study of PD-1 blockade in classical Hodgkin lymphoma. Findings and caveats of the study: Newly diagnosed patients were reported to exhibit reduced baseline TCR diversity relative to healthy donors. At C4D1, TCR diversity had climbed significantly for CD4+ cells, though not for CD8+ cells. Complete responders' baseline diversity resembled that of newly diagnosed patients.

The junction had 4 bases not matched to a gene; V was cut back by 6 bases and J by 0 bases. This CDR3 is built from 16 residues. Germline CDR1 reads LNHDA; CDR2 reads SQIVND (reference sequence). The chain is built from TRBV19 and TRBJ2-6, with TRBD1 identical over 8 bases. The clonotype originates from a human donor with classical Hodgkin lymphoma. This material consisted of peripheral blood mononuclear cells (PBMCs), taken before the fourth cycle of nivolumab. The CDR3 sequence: CASRDRAISGANVLTF. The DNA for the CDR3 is TGTGCCAGTAGGGACAGGGCGATCTCTGGGGCCAACGTCCTGACTTTC.